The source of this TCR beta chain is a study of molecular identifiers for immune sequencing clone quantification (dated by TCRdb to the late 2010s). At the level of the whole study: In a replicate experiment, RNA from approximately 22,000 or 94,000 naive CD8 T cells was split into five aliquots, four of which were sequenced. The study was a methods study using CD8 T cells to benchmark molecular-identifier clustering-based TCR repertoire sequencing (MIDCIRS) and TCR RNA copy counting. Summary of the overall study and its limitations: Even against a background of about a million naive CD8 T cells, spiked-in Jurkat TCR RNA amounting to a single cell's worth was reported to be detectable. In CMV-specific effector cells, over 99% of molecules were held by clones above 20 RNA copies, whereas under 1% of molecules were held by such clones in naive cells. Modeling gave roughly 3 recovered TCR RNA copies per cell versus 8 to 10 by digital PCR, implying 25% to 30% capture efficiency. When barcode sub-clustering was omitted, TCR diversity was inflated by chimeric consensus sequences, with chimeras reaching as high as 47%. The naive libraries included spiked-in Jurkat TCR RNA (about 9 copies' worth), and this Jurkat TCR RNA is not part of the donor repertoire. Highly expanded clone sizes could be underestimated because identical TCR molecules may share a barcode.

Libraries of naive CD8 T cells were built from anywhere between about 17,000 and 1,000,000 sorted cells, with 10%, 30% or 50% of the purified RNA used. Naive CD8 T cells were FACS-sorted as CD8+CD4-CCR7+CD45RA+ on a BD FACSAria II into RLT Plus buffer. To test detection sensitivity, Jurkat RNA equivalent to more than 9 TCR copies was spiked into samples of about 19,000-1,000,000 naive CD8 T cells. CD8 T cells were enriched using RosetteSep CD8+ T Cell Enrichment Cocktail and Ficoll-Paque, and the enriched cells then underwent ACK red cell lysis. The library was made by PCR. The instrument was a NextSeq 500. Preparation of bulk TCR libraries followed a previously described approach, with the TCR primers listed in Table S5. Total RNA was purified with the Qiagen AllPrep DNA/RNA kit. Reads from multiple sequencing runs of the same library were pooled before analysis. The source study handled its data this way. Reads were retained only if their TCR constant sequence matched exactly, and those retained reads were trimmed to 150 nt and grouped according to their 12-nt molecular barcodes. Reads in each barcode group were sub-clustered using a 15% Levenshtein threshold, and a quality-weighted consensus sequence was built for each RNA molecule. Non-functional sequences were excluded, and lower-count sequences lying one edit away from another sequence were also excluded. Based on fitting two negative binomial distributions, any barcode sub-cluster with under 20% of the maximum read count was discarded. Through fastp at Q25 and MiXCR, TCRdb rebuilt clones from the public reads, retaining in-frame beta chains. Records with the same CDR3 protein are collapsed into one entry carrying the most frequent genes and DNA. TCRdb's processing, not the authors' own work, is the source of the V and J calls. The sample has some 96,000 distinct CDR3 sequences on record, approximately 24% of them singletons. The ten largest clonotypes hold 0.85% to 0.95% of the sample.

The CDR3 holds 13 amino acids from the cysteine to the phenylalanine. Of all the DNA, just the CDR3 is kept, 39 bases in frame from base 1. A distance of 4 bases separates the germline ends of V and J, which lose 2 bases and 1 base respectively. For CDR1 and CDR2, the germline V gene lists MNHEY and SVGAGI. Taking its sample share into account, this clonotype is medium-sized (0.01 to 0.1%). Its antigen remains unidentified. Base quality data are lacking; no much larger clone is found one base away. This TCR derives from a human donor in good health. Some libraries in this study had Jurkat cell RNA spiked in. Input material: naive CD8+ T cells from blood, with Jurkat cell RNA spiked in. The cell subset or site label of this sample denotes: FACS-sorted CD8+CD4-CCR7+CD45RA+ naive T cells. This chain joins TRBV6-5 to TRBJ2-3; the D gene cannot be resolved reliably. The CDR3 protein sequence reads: CASSYGGTDTQYF. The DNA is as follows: TGTGCCAGCAGTTACGGTGGCACAGATACGCAGTATTTT.